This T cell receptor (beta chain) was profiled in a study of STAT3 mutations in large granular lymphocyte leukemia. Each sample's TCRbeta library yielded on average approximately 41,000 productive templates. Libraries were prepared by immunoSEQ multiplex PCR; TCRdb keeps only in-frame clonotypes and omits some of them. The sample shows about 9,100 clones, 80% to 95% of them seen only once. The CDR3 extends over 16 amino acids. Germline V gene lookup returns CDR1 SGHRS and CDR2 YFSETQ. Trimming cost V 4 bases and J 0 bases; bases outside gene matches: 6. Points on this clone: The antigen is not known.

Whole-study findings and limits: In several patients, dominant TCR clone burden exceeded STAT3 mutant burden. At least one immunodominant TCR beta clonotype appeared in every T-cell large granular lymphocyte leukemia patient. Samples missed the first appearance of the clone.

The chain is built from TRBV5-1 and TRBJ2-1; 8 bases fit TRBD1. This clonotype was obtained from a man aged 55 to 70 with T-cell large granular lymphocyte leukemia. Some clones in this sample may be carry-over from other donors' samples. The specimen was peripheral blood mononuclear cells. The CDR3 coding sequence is TGCGCCAGCAGCCCGGTCGGGACAGGCTCCTACAATGAGCAGTTCTTC. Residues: CASSPVGTGSYNEQFF.